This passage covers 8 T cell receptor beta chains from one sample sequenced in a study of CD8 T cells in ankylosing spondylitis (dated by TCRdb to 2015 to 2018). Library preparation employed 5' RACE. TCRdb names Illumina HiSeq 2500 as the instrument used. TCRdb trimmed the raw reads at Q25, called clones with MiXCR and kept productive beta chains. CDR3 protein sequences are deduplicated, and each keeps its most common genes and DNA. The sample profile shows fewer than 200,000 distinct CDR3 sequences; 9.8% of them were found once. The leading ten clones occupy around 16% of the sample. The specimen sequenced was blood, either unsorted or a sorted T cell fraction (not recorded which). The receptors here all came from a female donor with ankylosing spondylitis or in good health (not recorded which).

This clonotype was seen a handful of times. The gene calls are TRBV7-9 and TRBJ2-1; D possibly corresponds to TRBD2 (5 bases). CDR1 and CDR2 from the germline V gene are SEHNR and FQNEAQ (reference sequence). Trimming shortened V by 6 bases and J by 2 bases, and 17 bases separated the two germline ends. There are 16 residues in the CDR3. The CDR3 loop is CASRDLRTGTYNEQFF. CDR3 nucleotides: TGTGCCAGCAGGGATTTGCGCACCGGGACCTACAATGAGCAGTTCTTC.

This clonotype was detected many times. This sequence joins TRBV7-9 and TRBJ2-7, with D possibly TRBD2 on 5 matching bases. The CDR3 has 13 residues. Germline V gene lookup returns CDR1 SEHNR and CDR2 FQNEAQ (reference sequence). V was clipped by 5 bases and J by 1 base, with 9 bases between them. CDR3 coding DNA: TGTGCCAGCAGCACCAGCGGATCCTACGAGCAGTACTTC. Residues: CASSTSGSYEQYF.

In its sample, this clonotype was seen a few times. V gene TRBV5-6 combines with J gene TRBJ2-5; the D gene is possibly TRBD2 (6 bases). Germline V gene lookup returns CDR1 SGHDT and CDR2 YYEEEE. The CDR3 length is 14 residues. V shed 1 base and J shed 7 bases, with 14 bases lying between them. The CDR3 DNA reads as TGTGCCAGCAGCTTGCCGGCCTTTAGCGGGACCCAGTACTTC. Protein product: CASSLPAFSGTQYF.

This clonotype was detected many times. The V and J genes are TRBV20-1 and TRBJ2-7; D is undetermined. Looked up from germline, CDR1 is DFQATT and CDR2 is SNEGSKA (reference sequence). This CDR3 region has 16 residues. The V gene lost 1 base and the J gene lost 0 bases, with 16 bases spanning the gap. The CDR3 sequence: CSARGDVDISSYEQYF. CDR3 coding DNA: TGCAGTGCTAGAGGAGATGTAGACATCAGCTCCTACGAGCAGTACTTC.

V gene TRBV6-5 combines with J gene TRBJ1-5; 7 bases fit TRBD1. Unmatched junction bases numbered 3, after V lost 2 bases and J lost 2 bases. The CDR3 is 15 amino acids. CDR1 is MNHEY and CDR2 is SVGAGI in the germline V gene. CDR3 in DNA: TGTGCCAGCAGTTACCCCGGACAGGGCAATCAGCCCCAGCATTTT. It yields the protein CASSYPGQGNQPQHF.

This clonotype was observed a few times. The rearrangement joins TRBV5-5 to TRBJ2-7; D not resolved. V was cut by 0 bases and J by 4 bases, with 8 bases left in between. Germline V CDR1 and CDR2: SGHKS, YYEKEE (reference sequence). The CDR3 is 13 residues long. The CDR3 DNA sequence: TGTGCCAGCAGCTTGGAGTTCTTGTACGAGCAGTACTTC. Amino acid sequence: CASSLEFLYEQYF.

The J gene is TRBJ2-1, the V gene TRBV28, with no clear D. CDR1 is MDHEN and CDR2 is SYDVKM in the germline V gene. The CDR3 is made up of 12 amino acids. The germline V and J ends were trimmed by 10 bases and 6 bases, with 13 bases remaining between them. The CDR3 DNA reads TGTGCCACCAGGTGGGTTGGCAATGAGCAGTTCTTC. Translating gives CATRWVGNEQFF.

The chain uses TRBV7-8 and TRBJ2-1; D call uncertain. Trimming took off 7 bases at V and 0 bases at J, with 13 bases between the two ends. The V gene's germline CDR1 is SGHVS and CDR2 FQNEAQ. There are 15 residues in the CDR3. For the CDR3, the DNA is TGTGCCAGCACCCCAAACTTGAGCTCCTACAATGAGCAGTTCTTC. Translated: CASTPNLSSYNEQFF.